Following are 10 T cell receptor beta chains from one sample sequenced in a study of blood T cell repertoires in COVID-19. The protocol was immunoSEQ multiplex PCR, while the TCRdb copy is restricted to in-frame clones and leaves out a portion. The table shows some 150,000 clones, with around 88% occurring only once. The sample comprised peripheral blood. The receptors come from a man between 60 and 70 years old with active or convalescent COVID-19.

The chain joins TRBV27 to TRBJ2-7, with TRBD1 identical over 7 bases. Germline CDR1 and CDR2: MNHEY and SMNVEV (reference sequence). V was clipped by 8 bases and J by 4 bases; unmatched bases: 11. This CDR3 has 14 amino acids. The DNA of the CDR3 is TGTGCCAGCCGGGCCCAACAGGGGCAATACGAGCAGTACTTC. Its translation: CASRAQQGQYEQYF.

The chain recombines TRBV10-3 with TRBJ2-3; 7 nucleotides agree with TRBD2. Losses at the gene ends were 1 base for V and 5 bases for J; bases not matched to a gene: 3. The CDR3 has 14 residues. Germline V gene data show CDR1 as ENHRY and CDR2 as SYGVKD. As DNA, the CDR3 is TGTGCCATCAGTGAGTTTGGGGGGGGAGATACGCAGTATTTT. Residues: CAISEFGGGDTQYF.

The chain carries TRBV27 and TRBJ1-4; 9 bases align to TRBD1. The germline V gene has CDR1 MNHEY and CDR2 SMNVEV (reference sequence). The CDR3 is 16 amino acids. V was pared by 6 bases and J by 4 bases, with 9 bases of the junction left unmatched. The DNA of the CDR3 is TGTGCCAGCAGACTAAACAGGGGGCATAATAATGAAAAACTGTTTTTT. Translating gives CASRLNRGHNNEKLFF.

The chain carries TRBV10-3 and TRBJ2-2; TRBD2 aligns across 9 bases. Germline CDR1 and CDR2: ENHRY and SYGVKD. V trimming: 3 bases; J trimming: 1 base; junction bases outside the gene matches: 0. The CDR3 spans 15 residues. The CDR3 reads CAISELAGNTGELFF. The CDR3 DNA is TGTGCCATCAGTGAACTAGCGGGGAACACCGGGGAGCTGTTTTTT.

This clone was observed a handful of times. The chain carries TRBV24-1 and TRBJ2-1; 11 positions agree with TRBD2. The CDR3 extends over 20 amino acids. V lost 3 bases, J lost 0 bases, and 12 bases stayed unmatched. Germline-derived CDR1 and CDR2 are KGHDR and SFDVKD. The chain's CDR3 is CATSDTPPSLAGGSYNEQFF. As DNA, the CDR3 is TGTGCCACCAGTGATACACCGCCGTCCCTAGCGGGAGGCTCCTACAATGAGCAGTTCTTC.

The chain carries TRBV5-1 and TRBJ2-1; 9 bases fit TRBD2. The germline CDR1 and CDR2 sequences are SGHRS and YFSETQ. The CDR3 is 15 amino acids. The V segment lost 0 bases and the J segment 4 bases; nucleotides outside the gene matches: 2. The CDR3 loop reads CASSLALAGYNEQFF. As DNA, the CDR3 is TGCGCCAGCAGCTTGGCCCTAGCGGGATACAATGAGCAGTTCTTC.

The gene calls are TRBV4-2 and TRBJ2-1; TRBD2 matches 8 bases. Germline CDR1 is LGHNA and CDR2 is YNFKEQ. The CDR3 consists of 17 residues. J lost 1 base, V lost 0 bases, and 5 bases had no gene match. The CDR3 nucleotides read TGTGCCAGCAGCCAAGATCCGAGCGGGAGTTCCTACAATGAGCAGTTCTTC. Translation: CASSQDPSGSSYNEQFF.

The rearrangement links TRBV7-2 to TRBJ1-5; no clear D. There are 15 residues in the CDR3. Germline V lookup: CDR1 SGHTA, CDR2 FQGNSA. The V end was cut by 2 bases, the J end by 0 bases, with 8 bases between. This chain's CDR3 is CASSLWRNSNQPQHF. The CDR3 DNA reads TGTGCCAGCAGCTTATGGCGGAATAGCAATCAGCCCCAGCATTTT.

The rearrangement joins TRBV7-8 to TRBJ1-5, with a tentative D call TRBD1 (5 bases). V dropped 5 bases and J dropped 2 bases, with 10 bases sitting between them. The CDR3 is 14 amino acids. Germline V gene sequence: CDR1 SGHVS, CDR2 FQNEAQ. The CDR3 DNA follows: TGTGCCAGCAGCCCCGACAGTGGCAATCAGCCCCAGCATTTT. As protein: CASSPDSGNQPQHF.

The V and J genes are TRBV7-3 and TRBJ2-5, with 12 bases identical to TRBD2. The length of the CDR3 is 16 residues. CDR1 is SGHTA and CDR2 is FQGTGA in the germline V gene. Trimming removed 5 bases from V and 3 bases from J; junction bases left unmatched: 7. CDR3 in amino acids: CASSPQRTSGKETQYF. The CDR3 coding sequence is TGTGCCAGCAGCCCCCAACGGACTAGCGGGAAAGAGACCCAGTACTTC.